These 11 T cell receptor beta chains were all obtained from the same sample, sequenced in a study of T cells in tuberculosis. Cells were sorted from thawed PBMC rested overnight and stained with GMM-loaded CD1B tetramer, viability dye and anti-CD3. The lipid loaded on the CD1B tetramers was C32 glucose monomycolate from Rhodococcus equi. Only in-frame clones appear in the TCRdb table, and some are missing; sequencing was by immunoSEQ multiplex PCR. Among 50,000 to 65,000 clones listed, roughly 86% were seen once. Sequencing input: CD1b-GMM tetramer-negative cells sorted from PBMCs. The receptor source for this set is an adult woman with latent tuberculosis.

The chain is built from TRBV19 and TRBJ1-5, with D hard to call. The germline gives CDR1 LNHDA, CDR2 SQIVND (reference sequence). The CDR3 runs 17 residues. V lost 7 bases to trimming and J lost 0 bases, with 19 bases between them. The CDR3 loop reads CASKIGLGQYSNQPQHF. The CDR3, as DNA: TGTGCCAGTAAGATCGGGTTGGGTCAGTATAGCAATCAGCCCCAGCATTTT.

J is TRBJ2-7 and V is TRBV13; 9 nucleotides agree with TRBD1. The trim removed 5 bases at V and 2 bases at J, leaving 4 bases unmatched. The CDR3 sequence is 14 residues long. CDR1 is PRHDT and CDR2 is FYEKMQ in the germline V gene (reference sequence). For the CDR3, the DNA is TGTGCCAGCAGCCCCGGGACAGGGACCTACGAGCAGTACTTC. The encoded protein is CASSPGTGTYEQYF.

This clone was seen once. J is TRBJ2-2 and V is TRBV23-1, with D perhaps TRBD1 (6 bases). TRBV23-1 is annotated as an ORF whose role is uncertain. The length of the CDR3 is 19 residues. Trimming shortened V by 3 bases and J by 1 base, and 21 bases separated the two germline ends. The CDR3 nucleotides read TGCGCCAGCAGTCAGACGCCCCACAGGGAAGGGGAGAACACCGGGGAGCTGTTTTTT. It yields the protein CASSQTPHREGENTGELFF.

V usage is TRBV9 and J usage is TRBJ2-1; D call uncertain. Germline values: CDR1 SGDLS, CDR2 YYNGEE. This CDR3 spans 15 amino acids. The V end was cut by 0 bases, the J end by 6 bases, with 13 bases between. CDR3 in DNA: TGTGCCAGCAGCGTAGCTCCACACGCCAGCAATGAGCAGTTCTTC. Translated, it gives CASSVAPHASNEQFF. The complete variable domain, with remaining parts taken from reference TRBV9 and TRBJ2-1, reads DSGVTQTPKHLITATGQRVTLRCSPRSGDLSVYWYQQSLDQGLQFLIQYYNGEERAKGNILERFSAQQFPDLHSELNLSSLELGDSALYFCASSVAPHASNEQFFGPGTRLTVL.

V usage is TRBV6-5 and J usage is TRBJ2-7, with 8 bases fitting TRBD1. This CDR3 region has 15 residues. The germline gives CDR1 MNHEY, CDR2 SVGAGI. V gave up 6 bases and J gave up 3 bases; unmatched junction bases: 10. DNA of the CDR3: TGTGCCAGCAGACGTGGAGGGACAGGAGACTACGAGCAGTACTTC. This gives the protein CASRRGGTGDYEQYF.

The rearrangement uses TRBV2 and TRBJ2-3, with 9 positions matching TRBD2. Germline V gene lookup returns CDR1 SNHLY and CDR2 FYNNEI. This CDR3 region has 13 residues. V lost 8 bases, J lost 2 bases, and 2 bases stayed unmatched. CDR3 amino acids: CASWTSDTDTQYF. CDR3 bases: TGTGCCAGCTGGACTAGCGACACAGATACGCAGTATTTT.

This chain joins TRBV4-3 and TRBJ2-3; 11 positions match TRBD2. The junction had 4 bases not matched to a gene; V was cut back by 4 bases and J by 7 bases. Germline V gives CDR1 LGHNA, CDR2 YSLEER. The CDR3 totals 14 residues. The CDR3 nucleotides are TGCGCCAGCAGCCCGGGACTAGCGGCCCATACGCAGTATTTT. This codes for CASSPGLAAHTQYF.

This clone was recorded once. The DNA for the CDR3 is TGTGCCTGGAGTGTACGCTTTCGGGGGGCAGGGGGCTACACCTTC. The encoded protein is CAWSVRFRGAGGYTF. The chain uses TRBV30 and TRBJ1-2; maybe TRBD1 (6 bases). Germline V CDR1 and CDR2: GTSNPN, SVGIG (reference sequence). V lost 0 bases and J lost 8, with 19 bases in between. The CDR3 is 15 amino acids.

Written as DNA, the CDR3 is TGTGCCATTCAGGGACAGGGCACCTACGAGCAGTACTTC. It yields the protein CAIQGQGTYEQYF. The chain joins TRBV10-3 to TRBJ2-7; 9 bases match TRBD1. Trimming cost V 9 bases and J 2 bases; bases outside gene matches: 5. Germline assignment: CDR1 ENHRY and CDR2 SYGVKD. The CDR3 totals 13 residues.

In its sample, this clone was seen once. The chain carries TRBV18 and TRBJ2-6; 7 bases line up with TRBD1. Germline assignment: CDR1 KGHSH and CDR2 LQKENI. The length of the CDR3 is 13 residues. Germline trimming cut 4 bases from V and 10 bases from J; bases unmatched to any gene: 4. This chain's CDR3 is CASSRGTDNVLTF. The CDR3 DNA reads as TGTGCCAGCTCACGTGGGACAGATAACGTCCTGACTTTC.

The J gene is TRBJ2-5, the V gene TRBV6-5, with 7 bases aligning to TRBD2. The junction had 5 bases not matched to a gene; V was cut back by 2 bases and J by 2 bases. The length of the CDR3 is 15 residues. Per the germline V gene, CDR1 is MNHEY and CDR2 is SVGAGI. CDR3 DNA: TGTGCCAGCAGTTACGGTGGGGGGGGGCAAGAGACCCAGTACTTC. Translating it yields CASSYGGGGQETQYF.